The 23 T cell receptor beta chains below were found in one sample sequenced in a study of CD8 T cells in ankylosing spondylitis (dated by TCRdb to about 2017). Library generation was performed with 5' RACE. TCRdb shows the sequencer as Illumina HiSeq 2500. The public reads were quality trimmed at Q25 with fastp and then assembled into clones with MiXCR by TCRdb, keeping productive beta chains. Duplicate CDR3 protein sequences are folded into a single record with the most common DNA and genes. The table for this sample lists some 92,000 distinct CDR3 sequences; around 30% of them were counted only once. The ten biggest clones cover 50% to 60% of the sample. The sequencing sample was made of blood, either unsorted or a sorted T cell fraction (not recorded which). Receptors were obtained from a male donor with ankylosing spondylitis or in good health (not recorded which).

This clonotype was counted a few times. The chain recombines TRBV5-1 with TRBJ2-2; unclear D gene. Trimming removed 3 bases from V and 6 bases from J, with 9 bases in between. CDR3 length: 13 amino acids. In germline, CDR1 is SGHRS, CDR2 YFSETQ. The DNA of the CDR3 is TGCGCCAGCAGCTCGGCAGAGGCCGGGGAGCTGTTTTTT. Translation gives CASSSAEAGELFF.

CDR3 loop: CASSYTSGGARDTQYF. The CDR3 bases are TGTGCCAGCAGCTATACTAGCGGGGGGGCCCGGGATACGCAGTATTTT. J is TRBJ2-3 and V is TRBV11-3; 13 nucleotides match TRBD2. V lost 4 bases to trimming and J lost 6 bases; unmatched junction nucleotides: 7. The CDR3 totals 16 residues. Germline CDR1 SGHNT, CDR2 YENEEA.

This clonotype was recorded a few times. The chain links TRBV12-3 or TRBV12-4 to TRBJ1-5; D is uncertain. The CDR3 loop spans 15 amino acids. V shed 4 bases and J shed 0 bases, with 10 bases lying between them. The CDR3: CASSSRGHSNQPQHF. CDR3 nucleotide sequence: TGTGCCAGCAGTTCCCGAGGGCATAGCAATCAGCCCCAGCATTTT.

The CDR3 bases are TGCAGTGCTAGGTTAGACAGGGAGAATTCACCCCTCCACTTT. As protein: CSARLDRENSPLHF. V usage is TRBV20-1 and J usage is TRBJ1-6, with 7 bases identical to TRBD1. CDR3 size: 14 residues. Germline values: CDR1 DFQATT, CDR2 SNEGSKA (reference sequence). Trimming at V came to 3 bases and at J to 7 bases, leaving 6 bases not matched to a gene.

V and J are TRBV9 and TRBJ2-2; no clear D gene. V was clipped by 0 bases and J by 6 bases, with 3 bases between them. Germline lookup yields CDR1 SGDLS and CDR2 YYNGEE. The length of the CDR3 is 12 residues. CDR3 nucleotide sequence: TGTGCCAGCAGCGTAGCGTCCGGGGAGCTGTTTTTT. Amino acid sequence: CASSVASGELFF.

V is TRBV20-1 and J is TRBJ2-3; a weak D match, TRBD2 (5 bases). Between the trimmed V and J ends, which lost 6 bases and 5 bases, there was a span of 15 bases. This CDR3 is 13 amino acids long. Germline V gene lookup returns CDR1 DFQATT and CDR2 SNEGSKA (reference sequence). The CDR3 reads CSAPATAGDTQYF. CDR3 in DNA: TGCAGTGCCCCGGCGACGGCGGGAGATACGCAGTATTTT.

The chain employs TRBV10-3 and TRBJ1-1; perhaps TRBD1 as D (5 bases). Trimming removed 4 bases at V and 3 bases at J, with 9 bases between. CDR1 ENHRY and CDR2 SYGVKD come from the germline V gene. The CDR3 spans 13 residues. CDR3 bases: TGTGCCATCAGTGTTACGACAGACACTGAAGCTTTCTTT. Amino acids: CAISVTTDTEAFF.

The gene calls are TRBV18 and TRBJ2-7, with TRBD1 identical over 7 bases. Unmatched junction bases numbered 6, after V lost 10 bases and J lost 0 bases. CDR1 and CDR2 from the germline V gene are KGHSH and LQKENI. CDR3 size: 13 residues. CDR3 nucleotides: TGTGCCACCAGAGGGGACAGCTCCTACGAGCAGTACGTC. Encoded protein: CATRGDSSYEQYV.

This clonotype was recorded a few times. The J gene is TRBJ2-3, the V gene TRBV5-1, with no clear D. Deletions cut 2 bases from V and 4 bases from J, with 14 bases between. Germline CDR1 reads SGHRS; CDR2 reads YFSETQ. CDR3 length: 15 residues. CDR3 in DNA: TGCGCCAGCAGCTTTGAACCCGCCGGCGCAGATACGCAGTATTTT. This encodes CASSFEPAGADTQYF.

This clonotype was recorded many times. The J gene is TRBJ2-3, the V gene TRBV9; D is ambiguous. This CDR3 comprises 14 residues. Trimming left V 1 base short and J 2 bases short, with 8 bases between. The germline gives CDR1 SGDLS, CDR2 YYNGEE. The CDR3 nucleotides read TGTGCCAGCAGCGTAAGGCATATCACAGATACGCAGTATTTT. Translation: CASSVRHITDTQYF.

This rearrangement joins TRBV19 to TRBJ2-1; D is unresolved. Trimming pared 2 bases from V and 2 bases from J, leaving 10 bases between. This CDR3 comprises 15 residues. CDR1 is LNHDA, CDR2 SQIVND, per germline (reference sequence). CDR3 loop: CASSIISVTYNEQFF. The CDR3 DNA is TGTGCCAGTAGTATAATCAGCGTCACCTACAATGAGCAGTTCTTC. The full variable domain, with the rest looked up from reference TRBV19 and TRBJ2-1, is DGGITQSPKYLFRKEGQNVTLSCEQNLNHDAMYWYRQDPGQGLRLIYYSQIVNDFQKGDIAEGYSVSREKKESFPLTVTSAQKNPTAFYLCASSIISVTYNEQFFGPGTRLTVL.

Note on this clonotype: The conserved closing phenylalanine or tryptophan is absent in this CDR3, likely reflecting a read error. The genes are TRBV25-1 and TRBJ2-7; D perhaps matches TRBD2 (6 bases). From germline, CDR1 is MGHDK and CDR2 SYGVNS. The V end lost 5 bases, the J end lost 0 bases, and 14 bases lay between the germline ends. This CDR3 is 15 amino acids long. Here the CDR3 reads CASSPGGLYSYEQYI. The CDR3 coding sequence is TGTGCCAGCAGTCCCGGGGGACTCTACTCCTACGAGCAGTACATC.

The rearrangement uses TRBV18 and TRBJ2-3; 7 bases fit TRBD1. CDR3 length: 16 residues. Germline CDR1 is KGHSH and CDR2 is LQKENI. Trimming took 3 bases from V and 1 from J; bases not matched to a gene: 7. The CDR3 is CASSPRQGRGTDTQYF. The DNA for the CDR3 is TGTGCCAGCTCACCGCGACAGGGAAGAGGCACAGATACGCAGTATTTT.

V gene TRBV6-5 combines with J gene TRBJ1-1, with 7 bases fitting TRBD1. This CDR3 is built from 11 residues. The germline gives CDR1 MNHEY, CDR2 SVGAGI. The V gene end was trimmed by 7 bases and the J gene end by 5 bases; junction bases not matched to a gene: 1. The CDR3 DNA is TGTGCCAGCACCAGGGGGACTGAAGCTTTCTTT. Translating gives CASTRGTEAFF.

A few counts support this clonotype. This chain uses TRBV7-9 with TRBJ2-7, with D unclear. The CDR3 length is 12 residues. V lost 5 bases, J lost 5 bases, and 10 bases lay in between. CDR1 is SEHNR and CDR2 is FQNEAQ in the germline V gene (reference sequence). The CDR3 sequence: CASSPSGNEQYF. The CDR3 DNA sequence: TGTGCCAGCAGCCCTAGTGGGAACGAGCAGTACTTC.

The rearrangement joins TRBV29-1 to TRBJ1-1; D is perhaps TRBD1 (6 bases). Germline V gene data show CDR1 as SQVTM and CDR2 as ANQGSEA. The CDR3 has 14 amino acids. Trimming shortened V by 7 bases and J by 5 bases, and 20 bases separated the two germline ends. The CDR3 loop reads CSGLGGGRRTEAFF. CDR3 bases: TGCAGCGGCCTGGGAGGGGGGCGTCGGACTGAAGCTTTCTTT.

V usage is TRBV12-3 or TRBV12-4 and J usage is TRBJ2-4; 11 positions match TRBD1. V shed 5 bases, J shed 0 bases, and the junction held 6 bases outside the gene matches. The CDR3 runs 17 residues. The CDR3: CASSRDRGIAAKNIQYF. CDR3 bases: TGTGCCAGCAGTCGGGACAGGGGGATAGCAGCCAAAAACATTCAGTACTTC.

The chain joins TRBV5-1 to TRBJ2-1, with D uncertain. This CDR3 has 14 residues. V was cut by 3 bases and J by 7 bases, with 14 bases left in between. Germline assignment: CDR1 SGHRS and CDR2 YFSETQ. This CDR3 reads CASSYRQERNEQFF. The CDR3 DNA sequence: TGCGCCAGCAGCTATAGACAAGAGCGAAATGAGCAGTTCTTC.

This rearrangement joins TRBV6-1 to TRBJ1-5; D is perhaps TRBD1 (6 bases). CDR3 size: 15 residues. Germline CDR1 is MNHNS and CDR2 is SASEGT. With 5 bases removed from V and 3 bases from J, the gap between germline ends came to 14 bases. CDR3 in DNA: TGTGCCAGCAGTCGCGGGGGGGGCTCCAATCAGCCCCAGCATTTT. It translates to CASSRGGGSNQPQHF.

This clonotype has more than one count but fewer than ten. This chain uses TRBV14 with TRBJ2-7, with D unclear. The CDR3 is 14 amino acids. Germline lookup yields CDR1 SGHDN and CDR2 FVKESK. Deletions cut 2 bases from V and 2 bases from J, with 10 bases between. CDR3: CASSQFRPPYEQYV. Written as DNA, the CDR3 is TGTGCCAGCAGCCAATTTCGGCCTCCCTACGAGCAGTACGTC.

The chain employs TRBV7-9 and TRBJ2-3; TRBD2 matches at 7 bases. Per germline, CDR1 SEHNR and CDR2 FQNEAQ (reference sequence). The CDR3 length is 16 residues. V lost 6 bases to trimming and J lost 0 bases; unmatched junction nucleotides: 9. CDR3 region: CASSTGLGGSTDTQYF. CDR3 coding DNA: TGTGCCAGCAGTACAGGACTAGGCGGTAGCACAGATACGCAGTATTTT.

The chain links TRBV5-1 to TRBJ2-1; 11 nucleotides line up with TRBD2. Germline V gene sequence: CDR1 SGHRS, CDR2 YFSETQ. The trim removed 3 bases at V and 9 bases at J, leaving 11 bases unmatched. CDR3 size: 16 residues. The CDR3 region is CASSSTRLAGSGEQFF. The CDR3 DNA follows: TGCGCCAGCAGCTCGACGAGACTAGCGGGGAGCGGTGAGCAGTTCTTC.

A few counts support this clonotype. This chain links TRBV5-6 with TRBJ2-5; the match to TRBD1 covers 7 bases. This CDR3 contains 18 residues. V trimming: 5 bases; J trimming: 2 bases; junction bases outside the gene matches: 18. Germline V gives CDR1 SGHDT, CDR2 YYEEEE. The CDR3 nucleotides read TGTGCCAGCAGTCTGACTAATACTCCGACAGGGCATCAAGAGACCCAGTACTTC. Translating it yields CASSLTNTPTGHQETQYF.